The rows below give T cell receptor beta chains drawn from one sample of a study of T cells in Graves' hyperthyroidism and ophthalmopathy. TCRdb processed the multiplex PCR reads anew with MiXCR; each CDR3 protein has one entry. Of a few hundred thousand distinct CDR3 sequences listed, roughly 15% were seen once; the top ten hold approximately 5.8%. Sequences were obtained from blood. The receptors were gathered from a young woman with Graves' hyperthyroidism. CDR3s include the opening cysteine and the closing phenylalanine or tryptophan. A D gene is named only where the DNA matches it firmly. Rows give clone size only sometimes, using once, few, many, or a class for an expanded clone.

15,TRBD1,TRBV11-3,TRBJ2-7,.,TGTGCCAGCAGCCGGACTTCGGACAGGGGATACGAGCAGTACTTC,CASSRTSDRGYEQYF
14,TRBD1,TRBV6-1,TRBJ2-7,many,TGTGCCAGCAGTAAGGGACAGGTTGCCTACGAGCAGTACTTC,CASSKGQVAYEQYF
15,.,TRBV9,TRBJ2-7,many,TGTGCCAGCAGCGTACATACAGGGAGCTCCTACGAGCAGTACTTC,CASSVHTGSSYEQYF
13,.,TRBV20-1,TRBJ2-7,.,TGCAGTGCTAGACCCGGGACAAGTTTGGAGCAGTACTTC,CSARPGTSLEQYF
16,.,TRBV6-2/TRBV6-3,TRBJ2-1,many,TGTGCCAGCAGTCGGGACTCTCGACCCCTATACAATGAGCAGTTCTTC,CASSRDSRPLYNEQFF
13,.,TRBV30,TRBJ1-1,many,TGTGCCTGGAGTGAGACCTTGAACACTGAAGCTTTCTTT,CAWSETLNTEAFF
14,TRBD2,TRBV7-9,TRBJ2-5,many,TGTGCCAGCAGCCCACGGACTAGCTCAGAGACCCAGTACTTC,CASSPRTSSETQYF
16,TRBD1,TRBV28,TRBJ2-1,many,TGTGCCAGCAGTTTTTGGTTGGGCAGGGGGCCTGATGAGCAGTTCTTC,CASSFWLGRGPDEQFF
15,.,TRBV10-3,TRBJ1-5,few,TGTGCCATCTCCCGTTCTGGCACAGGGAATCAGCCCCAGCATTTT,CAISRSGTGNQPQHF
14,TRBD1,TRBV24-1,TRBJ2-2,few,TGTGCCACCGGGACAGGGTCTTGGGCCGGGGAGCTGTTTTTT,CATGTGSWAGELFF
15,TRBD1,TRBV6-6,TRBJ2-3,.,TGTGCCAGCAGTTACGACAGGGAAGGCCCAGATACGCAGTATTTT,CASSYDREGPDTQYF
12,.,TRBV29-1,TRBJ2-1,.,TGCAGCGTTTGGACAGGAGGGGGTGAGCAGTTCTTC,CSVWTGGGEQFF
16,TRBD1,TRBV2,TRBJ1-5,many,TGTGCCAGCAGTAAAGACAGGGGGCCCAGCAATCAGCCCCAGCATTTT,CASSKDRGPSNQPQHF
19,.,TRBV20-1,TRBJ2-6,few,TGCAGTGCTAGAAACGGCCAGCTAGCAGGGTTCTCTGGGGCCAACGTCCTGACTTTC,CSARNGQLAGFSGANVLTF
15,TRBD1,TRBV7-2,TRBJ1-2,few,TGTGCCAGCAGCGCCGACAGGGGGCAAGGTCGTGGCTACACCTTC,CASSADRGQGRGYTF
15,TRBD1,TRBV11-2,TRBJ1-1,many,TGTGCCAGCAGCTCCCTGGACAGGATGAACACTGAAGCTTTCTTT,CASSSLDRMNTEAFF
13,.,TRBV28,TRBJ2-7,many,TGTGCCAGCGCTCGCAGGGTACCCTACGAGCAGTACTTC,CASARRVPYEQYF
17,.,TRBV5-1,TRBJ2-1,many,TGCGCCAGCAGCTTGGCCGGGGGCCGGAGCTCCTACAATGAGCAGTTCTTC,CASSLAGGRSSYNEQFF
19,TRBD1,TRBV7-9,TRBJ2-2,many,TGTGCCAGCAGCTTATCTGATAAGGCGACAGGGGGCAACACCGGGGAGCTGTTTTTT,CASSLSDKATGGNTGELFF
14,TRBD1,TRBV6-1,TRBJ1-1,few,TGTGCCAGCAGTAACAGGGGTCGAAACACTGAAGCTTTCTTT,CASSNRGRNTEAFF
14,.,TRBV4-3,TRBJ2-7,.,TGCGCCAGCAGCCGCGGAAAAGACCTCTACGAGCAGTACTTC,CASSRGKDLYEQYF
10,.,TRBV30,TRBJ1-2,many,TGTGCCTGGCGATCCTATGGCTACACCTTC,CAWRSYGYTF
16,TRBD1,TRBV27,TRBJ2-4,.,TGTGCCAGCAGCCGACAGGGGTTGAGGGCCAAAAACATTCAGTACTTC,CASSRQGLRAKNIQYF
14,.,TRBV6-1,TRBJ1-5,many,TGTGCCAGCAGTGCTATAACAGTATTCGAGCCCCAGCATTTT,CASSAITVFEPQHF
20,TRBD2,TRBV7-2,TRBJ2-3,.,TGTGCCAGCAGCTTAGACCGGCAGGGAAGACTAGCGGGAGGGCCAGATACGCAGTATTTT,CASSLDRQGRLAGGPDTQYF
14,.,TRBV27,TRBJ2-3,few,TGTGCCGGCAGGCCCGGAGGGCCTTTGGATACGCAGTATTTT,CAGRPGGPLDTQYF